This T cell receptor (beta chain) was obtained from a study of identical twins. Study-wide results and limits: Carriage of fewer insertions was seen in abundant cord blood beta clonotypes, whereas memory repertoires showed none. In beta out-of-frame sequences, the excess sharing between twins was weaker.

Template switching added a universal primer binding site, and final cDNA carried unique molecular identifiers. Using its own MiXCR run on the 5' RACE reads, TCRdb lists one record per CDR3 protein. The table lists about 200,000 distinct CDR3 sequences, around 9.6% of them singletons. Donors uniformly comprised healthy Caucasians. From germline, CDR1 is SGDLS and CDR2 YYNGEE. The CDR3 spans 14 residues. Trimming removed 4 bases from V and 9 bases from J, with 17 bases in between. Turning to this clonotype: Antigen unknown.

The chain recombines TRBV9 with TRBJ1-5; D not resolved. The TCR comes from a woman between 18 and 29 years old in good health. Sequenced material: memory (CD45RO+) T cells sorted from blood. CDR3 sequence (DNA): TGTGCCAGCAGCTCACTAGACGGCCCAAGGCCCCAGCATTTT. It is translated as CASSSLDGPRPQHF.